This T cell receptor (beta chain) was identified during a study of high-grade serous ovarian cancer treatment subgroups. Study at large: Mean per sample: around 13,000 reads, about 7,500 unique TCR beta rearrangements. Study-wide results and caveats: These tumor repertoires lack spatial information from bulk sequencing.

Turning to this clone: Its specificity is unknown.

The length of the CDR3 is 15 residues. V was pared by 4 bases and J by 0 bases, with 9 bases between. The germline gives CDR1 MGHRA, CDR2 YSYEKL. The tumor samples were collected prior to definitive surgery or chemotherapy. Only in-frame clones appear in the TCRdb table, and some are missing; sequencing was by immunoSEQ multiplex PCR. The sample contains roughly 12,000 clones, roughly four fifths of which appear only once. Sequenced input: tumor tissue. This chain links TRBV4-1 with TRBJ2-2; TRBD1 might be the D (5 bases). The sequence came from a human donor with high-grade serous ovarian cancer. The CDR3, as DNA: TGCGCCAGCAGCCCAGGGAAACCGAACACCGGGGAGCTGTTTTTT. As protein: CASSPGKPNTGELFF.